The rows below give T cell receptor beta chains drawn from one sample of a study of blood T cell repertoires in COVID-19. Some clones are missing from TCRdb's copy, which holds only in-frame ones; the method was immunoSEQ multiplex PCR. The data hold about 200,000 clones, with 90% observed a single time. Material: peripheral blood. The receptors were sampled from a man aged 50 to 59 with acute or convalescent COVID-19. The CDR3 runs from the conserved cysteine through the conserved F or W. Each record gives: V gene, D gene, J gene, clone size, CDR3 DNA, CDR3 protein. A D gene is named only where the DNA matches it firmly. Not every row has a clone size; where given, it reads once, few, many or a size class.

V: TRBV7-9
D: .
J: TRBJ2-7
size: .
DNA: TGTGCCAGCAGCTCCCAGACTCGCGACGAGCAGTACTTC
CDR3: CASSSQTRDEQYF

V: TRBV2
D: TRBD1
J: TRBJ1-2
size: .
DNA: TGTGCCAGCCTTGGGGGTTTCTTAAGTAAGGTTTCAGGGGGCTTCTATGGCTACACCTTC
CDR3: CASLGGFLSKVSGGFYGYTF

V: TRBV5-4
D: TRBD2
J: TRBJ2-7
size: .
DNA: TGTGCCAGCAGCGCCTACCCTAGCGGGAGGAAACCCTACGAGCAGTACTTC
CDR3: CASSAYPSGRKPYEQYF

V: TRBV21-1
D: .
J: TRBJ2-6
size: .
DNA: TGTGCCAGCAGCGCCAGACAGGGAATTAGCTCTGGGGCCAACGTCCTGACTTTC
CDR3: CASSARQGISSGANVLTF

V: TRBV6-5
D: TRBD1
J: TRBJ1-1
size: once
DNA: TGTGCCAGCAGTCACAGGGGTCGAAACACTGAAGCTTTCTTT
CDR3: CASSHRGRNTEAFF

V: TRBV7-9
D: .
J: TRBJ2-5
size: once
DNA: TGTGCCAGCAGCTCCCCTAAACCACAAGAGACCCAGTACTTC
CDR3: CASSSPKPQETQYF

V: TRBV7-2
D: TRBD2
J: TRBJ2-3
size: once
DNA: TGTGCCAGCAGCTCACAAGGGACTAGGGCAGATACGCAGTATTTT
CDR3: CASSSQGTRADTQYF

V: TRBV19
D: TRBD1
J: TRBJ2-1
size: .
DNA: TGTGCCAGTAGTACCCTGGGACAGGGTTCCTACAATGAGCAGTTCTTC
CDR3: CASSTLGQGSYNEQFF

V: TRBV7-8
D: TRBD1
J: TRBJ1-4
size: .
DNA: TGTGCCAGCAGCCCAGGGACAGGGCAGAGTGAAAAACTGTTTTTT
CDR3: CASSPGTGQSEKLFF

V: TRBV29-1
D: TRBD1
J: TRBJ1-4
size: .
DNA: TGCAGCGTTAACGGGACAGGGGAAGAACTGTTTTTT
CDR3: CSVNGTGEELFF

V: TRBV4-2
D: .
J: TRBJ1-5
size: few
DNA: TGTGCCAGCAGCCAAGAGGGGCAGCTAAATCAGCCCCAGCATTTT
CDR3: CASSQEGQLNQPQHF

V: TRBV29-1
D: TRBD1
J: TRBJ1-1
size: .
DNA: TGCAGCGTAGACGGACAGGGAACATCTGAAGCTTTCTTT
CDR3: CSVDGQGTSEAFF

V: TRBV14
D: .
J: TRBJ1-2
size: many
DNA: TGTGCCAGCAGCCTTGGACTGGGAACTTATGGCTACACCTTC
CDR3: CASSLGLGTYGYTF

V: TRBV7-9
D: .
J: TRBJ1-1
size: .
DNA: TGTGCCAGCAGCTCCCTCCAGGCTGAAGCTTTCTTT
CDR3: CASSSLQAEAFF

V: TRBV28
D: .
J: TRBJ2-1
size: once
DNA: TGTGCCAGCAGTCCCAGTCTCAGCTCCTACAATGAGCAGTTCTTC
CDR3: CASSPSLSSYNEQFF

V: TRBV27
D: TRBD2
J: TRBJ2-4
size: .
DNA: TGTGCCAGCAGTTCCCGGACTAGCGAGCTAGCCAAAAACATTCAGTACTTC
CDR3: CASSSRTSELAKNIQYF

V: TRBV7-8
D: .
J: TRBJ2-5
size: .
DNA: TGTGCCAGCAGCAGACTGGCCGTGGGGACCCAGTACTTC
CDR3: CASSRLAVGTQYF

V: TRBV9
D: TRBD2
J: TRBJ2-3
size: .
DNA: TGTGCCAGCAGCGGGGGACTAGCGGGAGGAAGAGAAAGCACAGATACGCAGTATTTT
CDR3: CASSGGLAGGRESTDTQYF

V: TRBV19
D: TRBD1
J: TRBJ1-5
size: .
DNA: TGTGCCAGTAGTAGGCAGGGGGCCGTTCAGCCCCAGCATTTT
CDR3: CASSRQGAVQPQHF

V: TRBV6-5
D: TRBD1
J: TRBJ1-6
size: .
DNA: TGTGCCAGCAGCTACAGGGGGCTCTCTAATTCACCCCTCCACTTT
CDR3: CASSYRGLSNSPLHF

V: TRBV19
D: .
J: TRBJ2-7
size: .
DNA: TGTGCCAGTAGTATATCCCCCGGGACCTACGAGCAGTACTTC
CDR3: CASSISPGTYEQYF

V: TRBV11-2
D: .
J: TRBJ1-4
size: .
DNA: TGTGCCAGCAGACACCGGAGGGGTACTAATGAAAAACTGTTTTTT
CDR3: CASRHRRGTNEKLFF

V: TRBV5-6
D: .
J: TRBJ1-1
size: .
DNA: TGTGCCAGCAGCTTGAGCGGGGGCCAGGCTTTCTTT
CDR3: CASSLSGGQAFF

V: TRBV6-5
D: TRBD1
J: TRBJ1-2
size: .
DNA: TGTGCCAGCAGCTCTCCCGGGACAGGGAACTATGGCTACACCTTC
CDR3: CASSSPGTGNYGYTF

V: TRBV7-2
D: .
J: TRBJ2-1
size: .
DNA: TGTGCCAGCAGCCCCGCGGCCTACAATGAGCAGTTCTTC
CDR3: CASSPAAYNEQFF

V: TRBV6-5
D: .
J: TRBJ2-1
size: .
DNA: TGTGCCAGCAAGACAGTGGCCAATGAGCAGTTCTTC
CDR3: CASKTVANEQFF

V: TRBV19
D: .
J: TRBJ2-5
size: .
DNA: TGTGCCAGTAGCACTCCGACGGGGGAGACCCAGTACTTC
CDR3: CASSTPTGETQYF

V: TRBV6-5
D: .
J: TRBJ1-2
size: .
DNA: TGTGCCAGCAGTTACTCGGGGCCAACGGACTATGGCTACACCTTC
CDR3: CASSYSGPTDYGYTF

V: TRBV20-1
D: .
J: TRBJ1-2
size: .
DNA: TGCAGTGCTAGAGGGGATGGGGAGGCCCCCTTC
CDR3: CSARGDGEAPF

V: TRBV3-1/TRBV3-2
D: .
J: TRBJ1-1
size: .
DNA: TGTGCCAGCAGCTTGGAGGGCGACACTGAAGCTTTCTTT
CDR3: CASSLEGDTEAFF

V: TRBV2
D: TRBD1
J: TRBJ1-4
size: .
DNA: TGTGCCAGCAGTGAGGGGGGACAGGAGATTGAAAAACTGTTTTTT
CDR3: CASSEGGQEIEKLFF

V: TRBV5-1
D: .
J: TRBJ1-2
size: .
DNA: TGCGCCAGCAGCTTGGCTACTACCGGGTATGGCTACACCTTC
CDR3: CASSLATTGYGYTF

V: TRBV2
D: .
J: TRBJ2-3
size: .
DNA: TGTGCCAGCAGTGGAAGGGTAGGGGCAGATACGCAGTATTTT
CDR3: CASSGRVGADTQYF

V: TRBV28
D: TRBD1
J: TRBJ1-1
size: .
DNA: TGTGCCAGCAACAACAGGGGGGGGACTGAAGCTTTCTTT
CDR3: CASNNRGGTEAFF

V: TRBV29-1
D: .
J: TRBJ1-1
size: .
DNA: TGCAGCGTCGAAATTCTGTTAAACACTGAAGCTTTCTTT
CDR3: CSVEILLNTEAFF

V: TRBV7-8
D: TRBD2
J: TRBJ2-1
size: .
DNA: TGTGCCAGCAGCACTACGACTAGCGGGGGGCCTAATGAGCAGTTCTTC
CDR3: CASSTTTSGGPNEQFF

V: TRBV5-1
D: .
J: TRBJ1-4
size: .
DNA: TGCGCCAGCAGCTTGTCGCCGTCAGGGGCCGGTAATGAAAAACTGTTTTTT
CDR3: CASSLSPSGAGNEKLFF

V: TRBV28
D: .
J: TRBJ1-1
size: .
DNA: TGTGCCAGCAGTCCACCGGACGGGGGTGTGGGAGCTTTCTTT
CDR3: CASSPPDGGVGAFF

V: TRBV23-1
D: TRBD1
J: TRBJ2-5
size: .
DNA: TGCGCCAGCCCCCCGACAGGGGAAGAGACCCAGTACTTC
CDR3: CASPPTGEETQYF

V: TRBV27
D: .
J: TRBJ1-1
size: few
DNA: TGTGCCAGCAGTTCGCGCGGGACTGAAGCTTTCTTT
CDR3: CASSSRGTEAFF

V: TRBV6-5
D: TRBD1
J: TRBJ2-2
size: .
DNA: TGTGCCAGCAGTTACCGGACAGGGGGCACCGGGGAGCTGTTTTTT
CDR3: CASSYRTGGTGELFF

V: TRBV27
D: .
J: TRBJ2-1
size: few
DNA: TGTGCCAGCAGTTTAACCCCCCGCCAGAACAATGAGCAGTTCTTC
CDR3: CASSLTPRQNNEQFF

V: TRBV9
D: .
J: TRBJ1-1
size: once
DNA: TGTGCCAGCAGCGTAGGGTCTACCCTTACAGGTGAAGCTTTCTTT
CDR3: CASSVGSTLTGEAFF

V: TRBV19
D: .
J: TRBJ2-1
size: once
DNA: TGTGCCAGTAGTATAGTAGGACTGGGAAGGGACAATGAGCAGTTCTTC
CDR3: CASSIVGLGRDNEQFF

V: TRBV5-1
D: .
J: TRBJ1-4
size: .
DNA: TGCGCCAGCAGCTTGGGGCAGGGGTATAATGAAAAACTGTTTTTT
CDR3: CASSLGQGYNEKLFF